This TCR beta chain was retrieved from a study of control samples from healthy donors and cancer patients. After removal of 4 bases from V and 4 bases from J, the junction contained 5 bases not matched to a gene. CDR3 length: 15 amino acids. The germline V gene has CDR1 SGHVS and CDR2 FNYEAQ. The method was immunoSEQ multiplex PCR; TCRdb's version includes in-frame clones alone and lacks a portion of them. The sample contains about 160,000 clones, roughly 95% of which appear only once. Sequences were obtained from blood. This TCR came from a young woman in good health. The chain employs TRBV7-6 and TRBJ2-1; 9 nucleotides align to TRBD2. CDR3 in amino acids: CASSSDLAGYNEQFF. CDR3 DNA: TGTGCCAGCAGCTCGGATCTAGCGGGGTACAATGAGCAGTTCTTC.